This T cell receptor beta chain was found in a study of cytomegalovirus exposure and HLA in healthy donors. Study-level findings and limits: Specificity of a few CMV-associated chains for CMV antigens was verified in vitro. In a later analysis, donors in an Asian-associated ancestry cluster reportedly had fewer N-insertions in productive TCRs than the cohort mean. Rare TCR sequences predominated, though certain public TCRs were found in many donors. Prior analysis indicated that the majority of TCR beta V segments exhibited productivity approximately 87% or approximately 30% of the time.

CDR1 MNHEY and CDR2 SVGAGI come from the germline V gene. With V trimmed by 6 bases and J by 5 bases, 6 bases remained unmatched. The CDR3 spans 14 residues. Researchers ran the PCR with 60 Vbeta and 13 Jbeta primers. The protocol was immunoSEQ multiplex PCR, while the TCRdb copy is restricted to in-frame clones and leaves out a portion. The sample records fewer than 200,000 clones, 81% being singletons. As concerns this clone: As yet, its antigen is unknown.

Source material: PBMCs. This chain joins TRBV6-5 and TRBJ2-1; 8 bases line up with TRBD1. The clonotype originates from a woman aged 25 to 39 in good health and CMV-seronegative. The CDR3 bases are TGTGCCAGCAGAAGGACAGGGAGGAACAATGAGCAGTTCTTC. Translated, it gives CASRRTGRNNEQFF.